These T cell receptor beta chains were read from a single sample in a study of shared clonotypes between healthy human individuals. Method: immunoSEQ multiplex PCR; TCRdb's copy keeps in-frame clones and lacks some. The table lists about 2,500,000 clones, approximately 94% of them singletons. Source material: naive CD4+ T cells sorted from blood. These receptors originate from a man younger than 35 in good health. The CDR3 runs from the conserved cysteine through the conserved F or W. Fields, in order: V gene, clone size, D gene, J gene, CDR3 DNA, CDR3 protein. D genes are given only for firm matches. Not every row has a clone size; where given, it reads once, few, many or a size class.

TRBV10-3	once	TRBD1	TRBJ2-5	TGTGCCATCAGTGAGTCGAGACAGGGGGCAGGGACCCAGTACTTC	CAISESRQGAGTQYF
TRBV2	.	.	TRBJ1-3	TGTGCCAGCAGTGAGCAGAGGGCGCACACCATATATTTT	CASSEQRAHTIYF
TRBV30	.	.	TRBJ2-6	TGTGCCTGGAGTAGGAGCTCTGGGGCCAACGTCCTGACTTTC	CAWSRSSGANVLTF
TRBV30	.	TRBD2	TRBJ2-1	TGTGCCTGGAGCCCCGGGAGGACGAGCTCCTACAATGAGCAGTTCTTC	CAWSPGRTSSYNEQFF
TRBV7-6	.	.	TRBJ2-5	TGTGCCAGCAGCTGCCAGGTCCAAGAGACCCAGTACTTC	CASSCQVQETQYF
TRBV6-5	.	.	TRBJ1-2	TGTGCCAGCAGCGAGGGGCCAGAAAACTATGGCTACACCTTC	CASSEGPENYGYTF
TRBV25-1	.	TRBD1	TRBJ1-4	TGTGCCAGCACGGACAGGGTGGGAGAAAAACTGTTTTTT	CASTDRVGEKLFF
TRBV2	.	.	TRBJ2-7	TGTGCCAGCAGATTTTACGAGCAGTACTTC	CASRFYEQYF
TRBV7-8	.	TRBD1	TRBJ2-3	TGTGCCAGCAGCTTAGTCGGGACAGCGCAGTATTTT	CASSLVGTAQYF
TRBV28	once	.	TRBJ1-2	TGTGCCAGCAGTTTATTGGGGACACCGAGGGAGGGCTACACCTTC	CASSLLGTPREGYTF
TRBV4-1	.	TRBD2	TRBJ2-1	TGCGCCAGCAGCCTCACCGCGGGGGGGGGCTCCTACAATGAGCAGTTCTTC	CASSLTAGGGSYNEQFF
TRBV7-2	.	.	TRBJ1-1	TGTGCCAGCAGCTTAAATCGGAACCTGAACACTGAAGCTTTCTTT	CASSLNRNLNTEAFF
TRBV18	once	.	TRBJ2-5	TGTGCCAGCTCACCATGGGGAGAGACCCAGTACTTC	CASSPWGETQYF
TRBV19	.	.	TRBJ1-1	TGTGCCAGTAGGGGAGAACCCGAAGCTTTCTTT	CASRGEPEAFF
TRBV19	.	TRBD2	TRBJ2-3	TGTGCCTCACGACTAGCGGGAGGGGGGGATACGCAGTATTTT	CASRLAGGGDTQYF
TRBV18	.	.	TRBJ2-7	TGTGCCAGCTCACCACGAAACCACTACGAGCAGTACTTC	CASSPRNHYEQYF
TRBV7-2	once	.	TRBJ2-7	TGTGCCAGCAGCTTAGGAGGACAAACCCTCTACGAGCAGTACTTC	CASSLGGQTLYEQYF
TRBV9	.	TRBD1	TRBJ1-1	TGTGCCAGCAGCGCCGGGACAGTTTCTGAAGCTTTCTTT	CASSAGTVSEAFF
TRBV9	.	TRBD2	TRBJ2-2	TGTGCCAGCAGCCACCCCGGGACTAGCTGGGACACCGGGGAGCTGTTTTTT	CASSHPGTSWDTGELFF
TRBV7-2	.	TRBD2	TRBJ2-1	TGTGCCAGCAGCTTAGGGCTAGCGGGATCTGAGCAGTTCTTC	CASSLGLAGSEQFF
TRBV5-1	.	TRBD1	TRBJ1-2	TGCGCCAGCAGCAGGGGACAGGGGAACTATGGCTACACCTTC	CASSRGQGNYGYTF
TRBV5-4	.	.	TRBJ2-7	TGTGCCAGCAGCCACCCCGGGGGTGGCTCCTACGAGCAGTACTTC	CASSHPGGGSYEQYF
TRBV5-4	.	TRBD1	TRBJ1-4	TGTGCCAGCAGCCAGGGACAGGGGAATGAAAAACTGTTTTTT	CASSQGQGNEKLFF
TRBV5-4	once	.	TRBJ1-6	TGTGCCAGCAGCTTGGTCGCGGGAGGTTCACCCCTCCACTTT	CASSLVAGGSPLHF
TRBV28	once	.	TRBJ1-2	TGTGCCAGCAGCCAGGGGAGGTATGGCTACACCTTC	CASSQGRYGYTF
TRBV7-8	.	TRBD2	TRBJ2-7	TGTGCCAGCAGCTTGGGGGTCGGACTAGCGGGAACCTACGAGCAGTACTTC	CASSLGVGLAGTYEQYF
TRBV4-1	.	TRBD1	TRBJ1-1	TGCGCCAGCAGCCAAGGGTTACAGGGGGCCCCTGAAGCTTTCTTT	CASSQGLQGAPEAFF
TRBV19	once	.	TRBJ1-1	TGTGCCAGTAGTAGGTATGCCGATAGCACTGAAGCTTTCTTT	CASSRYADSTEAFF
TRBV30	.	TRBD1	TRBJ1-2	TGTGCCTGGAACCGGGACAGGACTATTGGCTACACCTTC	CAWNRDRTIGYTF
TRBV27	once	TRBD2	TRBJ2-1	TGTGCCAGCAGTTCTCCGGGACTAGGGGGGCACAATGAGCAGTTCTTC	CASSSPGLGGHNEQFF
TRBV19	.	.	TRBJ2-5	TGTGCCAGTAGTATTGGCGGGACATCCCCAGAGACCCAGTACTTC	CASSIGGTSPETQYF
TRBV23-1	.	TRBD1	TRBJ2-1	TGCGCCAGCAGTCAATCGTGGAGGACAGGGCGGATTGAGCAGTTCTTC	CASSQSWRTGRIEQFF
TRBV30	.	TRBD1	TRBJ1-1	TGTGCCTGGAGTGTACGTCGACAGGGGAACACTGAAGCTTTCTTT	CAWSVRRQGNTEAFF
TRBV7-2	.	.	TRBJ2-7	TGTGCCAGCAGCACGGGACTTTCGAGCTCCTACGAGCAGTACTTC	CASSTGLSSSYEQYF
TRBV9	.	.	TRBJ2-5	TGTGCCAGCAGCGTAGGGGACGGGACCCAGTACTTC	CASSVGDGTQYF
TRBV7-9	.	.	TRBJ1-1	TGTGCCAGCACCGTAGGGGAGGTAATGAACACTGAAGCTTTCTTT	CASTVGEVMNTEAFF
TRBV27	.	TRBD1	TRBJ2-7	TGTGCCAGCAGTTCAACCGGGACAGTTAACTACGAGCAGTACTTC	CASSSTGTVNYEQYF
TRBV2	.	TRBD1	TRBJ2-7	TGTGCCAGCAGGCGAACGGGACAGTCCTACGAGCAGTACTTC	CASRRTGQSYEQYF
TRBV4-3	.	TRBD1	TRBJ2-3	TGCGCCAGCAGAGGGACAGTTGCTAGCACAGATACGCAGTATTTT	CASRGTVASTDTQYF
TRBV27	.	.	TRBJ1-1	TGTGCCAGCAGTTTATTCCCAGATACAGGGTGGGGCACTGAAGCTTTCTTT	CASSLFPDTGWGTEAFF
TRBV9	.	.	TRBJ2-3	TGTGCCAGCAGCGTTGTGGGGAGCACAGATACGCAGTATTTT	CASSVVGSTDTQYF
TRBV25-1	.	.	TRBJ1-3	TGTGCCAGCAGTGAAGTGGGGGGCTCTGGAAACACCATATATTTT	CASSEVGGSGNTIYF
TRBV27	.	TRBD1	TRBJ2-5	TGTGCCAGCAGCTGGACAGGGGAAGAGACCCAGTACTTC	CASSWTGEETQYF
TRBV15	.	.	TRBJ2-7	TGTGCCACCAGCAGAGACAGGGCGGGCTACGAGCAGTACTTC	CATSRDRAGYEQYF
TRBV4-1	.	.	TRBJ1-4	TGCGCCAGCAGCGCCGAGGGGGGCATAACTAATGAAAAACTGTTTTTT	CASSAEGGITNEKLFF
TRBV12-1	.	.	TRBJ2-7	TGTGCCAGCTTTATCACTCCTAAGAGCTCCTACGAGCAGTACTTC	CASFITPKSSYEQYF
TRBV18	.	.	TRBJ1-3	TGTGCCAGCTCACCACAAGGGTCTGGAAACACCATATATTTT	CASSPQGSGNTIYF
TRBV6-7	.	.	TRBJ1-4	TGTGCCAGCAGTTCCCCCGAGTGGCGAGATAGCGGGAATGAAAAACTGTTTTTT	CASSSPEWRDSGNEKLFF
TRBV7-2	.	.	TRBJ2-6	TGTGCCAGCACCCCCGGATCTGGGGCCAACGTCCTGACTTTC	CASTPGSGANVLTF
TRBV19	.	.	TRBJ1-2	TGTGCCAGTAGTATTGCCGGGCAGCAGGGAGGCTATGGCTACACCTTC	CASSIAGQQGGYGYTF
TRBV7-6	.	.	TRBJ2-7	TGTGCCAGCAGCTCGGGTCCCGAGCAGTACTTC	CASSSGPEQYF
TRBV5-1	.	.	TRBJ2-5	TGCGCCAGCAGCTTGGAACTGAACTACCAAGAGACCCAGTACTTC	CASSLELNYQETQYF
TRBV5-1	.	TRBD2	TRBJ2-7	TGCGCCAGCAGCTTGGCACCTAGCGGGAGTCTCGACGAGCAGTACTTC	CASSLAPSGSLDEQYF